This TCR beta chain was found in a study of cytomegalovirus exposure and HLA in healthy donors (dated by TCRdb to 2016 to 2017). Context from the whole study: A later analysis indicated that the 95 to 150 validation repertoires were generated on the platform also employed for the 650 to 850 repertoires of the first cohort. The study combined high-throughput TCR immunosequencing, statistical association of individual TCRs with disease status, and machine learning to predict cytomegalovirus infection status. The study aimed to test whether cataloging public T cell receptors could reveal signatures of past pathogen exposure. In addition to the first cohort of several hundred subjects, a separate validation cohort of 130 or so different subjects was used. General findings and caveats noted by the study authors: While some public TCRs were present in many individuals, most TCR sequences turned up only very rarely across donors. A total of roughly 160 TCR beta chains were listed by the study as associated with cytomegalovirus. In vitro tests confirmed that three of the cytomegalovirus-associated TCR beta chains recognize cytomegalovirus antigens. The authors suggested that the approach could potentially be extended to other disease states and immunological phenotypes. In a later analysis, TCRs clustered in the first cohort were found to also tend to co-occur in the roughly 110 validation repertoires, with around 94% of cluster scores above 0. All 120 or so repertoires were used to score co-occurrence in the validation cohort in a later analysis, because that analysis had no HLA typing for the cohort. The classifier was reported to diagnose cytomegalovirus status with high specificity and sensitivity in both the original and validation cohorts.

Measured from the cysteine to the phenylalanine, the CDR3 is 21 residues long. The CDR3 DNA has 63 bases and is translated from base 1. In the germline V gene, CDR1 corresponds to MGHRA and CDR2 to YSYEKL. Compared with germline, V lacks 2 bases and J lacks 0 bases; bases without a gene match: 15. The receptor library was made with the immunoSEQ multiplex PCR assay. The source study handled its data this way. A statistical classification framework was built for diagnosing cytomegalovirus status from the catalog of TCR beta chain sequences. TCRdb provides this immuneACCESS table in a form limited to in-frame rearrangements. Some clones are lacking; in checked studies, under half of them reflect an unresolved V gene, and why the rest are absent is not known. V and J calls plus clone size are reproduced from that table; the DNA served to infer D and trimming. In all, the sample holds under 85,000 clones, and less than 95% of those were seen once. Of the sample, 3% to 4% is held by the ten largest clones.

Donors formed part of the validation cohort, which comprised about 130 subjects and was distinct from the first cohort of roughly 600 subjects. Details on this clone: The specificity of this receptor is unknown. No qualities accompany the bases; no much larger clone lies one base away.

The clonotype comes from a young woman in good health and CMV-seropositive. The sample was PBMCs. This chain is built from TRBV4-1 and TRBJ2-4; 11 bases in between match TRBD2. The sequenced DNA is TGCGCCAGCAGCCAAATCAGGCTAGCGGGGGGTGATCGTATAGCCAAAAACATTCAGTACTTC. This encodes CASSQIRLAGGDRIAKNIQYF.